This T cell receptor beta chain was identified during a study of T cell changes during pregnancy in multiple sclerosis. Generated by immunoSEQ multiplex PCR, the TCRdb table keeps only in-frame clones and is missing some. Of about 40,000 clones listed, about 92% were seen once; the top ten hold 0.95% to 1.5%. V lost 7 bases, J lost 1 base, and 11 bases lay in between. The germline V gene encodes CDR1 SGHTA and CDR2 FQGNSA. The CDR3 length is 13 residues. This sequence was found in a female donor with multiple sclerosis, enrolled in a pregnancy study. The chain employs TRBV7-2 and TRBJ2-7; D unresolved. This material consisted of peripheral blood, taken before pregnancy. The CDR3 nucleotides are TGTGCCAGCATCCCTGACTCGTCCTACGAGCAGTACTTC. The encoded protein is CASIPDSSYEQYF.